The rows below give T cell receptor beta chains drawn from one sample of a study of a mutant IDH1 vaccine in newly diagnosed glioma. TCRdb's table, derived via immunoSEQ multiplex PCR, lists solely in-frame clones and lacks some. The sample yields 50,000 to 70,000 clones, over 80% seen once. Their cognate antigens are unknown. Sequenced here: PBMCs, sampled from a glioma patient whose treatment included an IDH1 peptide vaccine. Receptor source: a man aged 35 to 55 with glioma. Both conserved end residues are part of each CDR3. The D gene is left open where the match is weak. Size is omitted from some rows. Given values are once, few, many or a class for expanded clones.

cdr3_length	clone_size	d_call	v_call	j_call	cdr3_aa	cdr3_nt
10	NA	NA	TRBV2	TRBJ2-7	CASWGARTYF	TGTGCCAGCTGGGGGGCCAGGACGTACTTC
15	NA	TRBD1	TRBV19	TRBJ1-2	CASSIPWTGGDGYTF	TGTGCCAGTAGTATCCCGTGGACAGGGGGTGATGGCTACACCTTC
14	NA	NA	TRBV7-2	TRBJ1-4	CASSLDGGRGKLFF	TGTGCCAGCAGCTTAGACGGGGGCAGAGGAAAACTGTTTTTT
16	NA	TRBD2	TRBV7-9	TRBJ2-3	CASSPGTSGREDTQYF	TGTGCCAGCAGCCCGGGGACTAGCGGGAGGGAAGATACGCAGTATTTT
14	NA	NA	TRBV6-5	TRBJ2-3	CASSTGPDTDTQYF	TGTGCCAGCAGTACCGGGCCAGACACAGATACGCAGTATTTT
12	NA	NA	TRBV5-1	TRBJ2-3	CASSLEARAQYF	TGCGCCAGCAGCTTGGAGGCAAGGGCGCAGTATTTT
13	NA	NA	TRBV4-1	TRBJ2-7	CASSQVGTSEQYF	TGCGCCAGCAGCCAAGTAGGAACGAGTGAGCAGTACTTC
15	NA	NA	TRBV2	TRBJ1-1	CASTSRGGGNTEAFF	TGTGCCAGCACTTCCCGGGGAGGGGGGAACACTGAAGCTTTCTTT
15	NA	TRBD1	TRBV5-1	TRBJ2-2	CASSPGTGGEGELFF	TGCGCCAGCAGCCCTGGGACAGGGGGCGAGGGGGAGCTGTTTTTT
12	once	NA	TRBV27	TRBJ1-1	CASSSRVAEAFF	TGTGCCAGCAGTTCCCGAGTGGCTGAAGCTTTCTTT
15	NA	NA	TRBV4-3	TRBJ1-1	CASSQVGRGMMESFF	TGCGCCAGCAGCCAAGTTGGTAGGGGAATGATGGAGTCTTTCTTT
15	NA	TRBD1	TRBV7-2	TRBJ1-2	CASSSYRGLGYGYTF	TGTGCCAGCAGCTCTTACAGGGGGCTAGGCTATGGCTACACCTTC
15	NA	NA	TRBV7-9	TRBJ1-1	CASRLNQGGSTEAFF	TGTGCCAGCAGATTAAATCAAGGGGGTTCCACTGAAGCTTTCTTT
15	once	NA	TRBV19	TRBJ2-7	CASSPRGQASYEQYF	TGTGCCAGTAGTCCCAGGGGCCAAGCCTCCTACGAGCAGTACTTC
12	NA	NA	TRBV18	TRBJ2-5	CASSPPEAAQYF	TGTGCCAGCTCACCACCGGAGGCGGCCCAGTACTTC
15	NA	NA	TRBV15	TRBJ2-7	CATSRPGLWPYEQYF	TGTGCCACCAGCAGACCTGGACTGTGGCCTTACGAGCAGTACTTC
15	NA	NA	TRBV18	TRBJ2-7	CASSPLSVFSYEQYF	TGTGCCAGCTCACCACTAAGCGTATTCTCCTACGAGCAGTACTTC
19	once	NA	TRBV10-3	TRBJ2-1	CANSKGGQGGGTSLNEQFF	TGTGCCAACTCAAAAGGGGGACAGGGAGGCGGGACTAGCCTCAATGAGCAGTTCTTC
13	once	NA	TRBV5-1	TRBJ2-5	CASSLGGEKTQYF	TGCGCCAGCAGCTTGGGTGGAGAGAAGACCCAGTACTTC
12	NA	NA	TRBV6-1	TRBJ1-1	CASRGWGTEAFF	TGTGCCAGCAGGGGGTGGGGCACTGAAGCTTTCTTT
14	NA	NA	TRBV4-2	TRBJ2-5	CASSQVVGVETQYF	TGTGCCAGCAGCCAAGTAGTAGGTGTGGAGACCCAGTACTTC
17	NA	TRBD1	TRBV6-4	TRBJ2-7	CASTFLPRDRTHYEQYF	TGTGCCAGCACCTTCCTACCCCGGGACAGAACTCACTACGAGCAGTACTTC
11	NA	NA	TRBV9	TRBJ2-3	CASNPRDTQYF	TGTGCCAGCAACCCGAGGGATACGCAGTATTTT
15	NA	TRBD1	TRBV4-3	TRBJ2-5	CASSQDRTGGKTQYF	TGCGCCAGCAGCCAAGATCGAACAGGGGGGAAGACCCAGTACTTC
15	NA	TRBD1	TRBV2	TRBJ2-5	CASTHDRGLGETQYF	TGTGCCAGCACGCATGACAGGGGGCTGGGGGAGACCCAGTACTTC
14	NA	NA	TRBV7-3	TRBJ2-1	CASSLIGTGNEQFF	TGTGCCAGCAGCTTAATTGGGACGGGGAATGAGCAGTTCTTC
17	NA	NA	TRBV5-1	TRBJ2-3	CASSLFQGLTSTDTQYF	TGCGCCAGCAGCTTGTTTCAGGGACTGACTAGCACAGATACGCAGTATTTT
14	few	NA	TRBV25-1	TRBJ2-2	CASSESRDTGELFF	TGTGCCAGCAGTGAATCCAGGGACACCGGGGAGCTGTTTTTT
17	NA	NA	TRBV6-4	TRBJ2-5	CASSDPPRGAVEETQYF	TGTGCCAGCAGTGACCCCCCAAGGGGGGCCGTAGAAGAGACCCAGTACTTC
15	once	TRBD1	TRBV27	TRBJ1-1	CASRAPGQVSTEAFF	TGTGCCAGCAGGGCGCCGGGACAGGTCTCCACTGAAGCTTTCTTT